The 30 T cell receptor beta chains below come from one sample, sequenced in a study of blood T cell repertoires in COVID-19. Assay used: immunoSEQ multiplex PCR; TCRdb lists only in-frame clones, some missing. The sample yields some 150,000 clones, about four fifths seen once. What was sequenced was peripheral blood. The receptors stem from a man aged 35-49 years who had recovered from COVID-19.

This rearrangement joins TRBV19 to TRBJ1-4; 8 bases are a match to TRBD1. Germline V gene sequence: CDR1 LNHDA, CDR2 SQIVND (reference sequence). The CDR3 runs to 17 residues. V was clipped by 5 bases and J by 4 bases; unmatched bases: 12. The CDR3 reads CASSPNWGDRNNEKLFF. CDR3 coding DNA: TGTGCCAGTAGTCCGAACTGGGGGGACAGGAATAATGAAAAACTGTTTTTT.

The chain uses TRBV29-1 and TRBJ1-1; weak D call: TRBD1 (6 bases). Germline V gene data show CDR1 as SQVTM and CDR2 as ANQGSEA. CDR3 size: 10 residues. The CDR3 DNA is TGCGCCGGTAGGGGGACTGAAGCTTTCTTT. Amino acid sequence: CAGRGTEAFF.

As DNA, the CDR3 is TGTGCCAGTAGTGGCAGGGCGGAGACCCAGTACTTC. It translates to CASSGRAETQYF. The rearrangement joins TRBV19 to TRBJ2-5; D is perhaps TRBD1 (5 bases). V shed 5 bases and J shed 5 bases, with 9 bases lying between them. The CDR3 contains 12 residues. The germline V gene encodes CDR1 LNHDA and CDR2 SQIVND (reference sequence).

V is TRBV5-4 and J is TRBJ2-5; D unresolved. V lost 0 bases, J lost 2 bases, and 11 bases lay in between. Germline-derived CDR1 and CDR2 are SGHNT and YYREEE (reference sequence). The CDR3 length is 15 residues. This CDR3 is CASSLEVIGQETQYF. CDR3 DNA sequence: TGTGCCAGCAGCTTGGAAGTTATCGGTCAAGAGACCCAGTACTTC.

This clone was detected once. The chain recombines TRBV4-3 with TRBJ2-7; TRBD2 agrees at 7 bases. This CDR3 contains 15 residues. The germline V gene encodes CDR1 LGHNA and CDR2 YSLEER. The J segment lost 6 bases and the V segment lost 2 bases, leaving 10 bases of the junction unmatched. CDR3 DNA sequence: TGCGCCAGCAGCCAATGGATGGGGGAGGGACGCGAGCAGTACTTC. Translating it yields CASSQWMGEGREQYF.

The chain links TRBV4-1 to TRBJ1-3; no definite D call. The V gene's germline CDR1 is MGHRA and CDR2 YSYEKL. This CDR3 contains 15 residues. V lost 4 bases to trimming and J lost 0 bases, with 10 bases between them. This CDR3 reads CASSLGVSSGNTIYF. The CDR3 nucleotides read TGCGCCAGCAGCCTTGGTGTGAGCTCTGGAAACACCATATATTTT.

This clone turned up a few times. J is TRBJ2-3 and V is TRBV4-2, with 12 bases identical to TRBD2. The CDR3 covers 17 residues. Germline CDR1 is LGHNA and CDR2 is YNFKEQ. J gave up 4 bases and V 3 bases, and 8 bases lay outside the gene matches. CDR3: CASSQDSTSGGSDTQYF. The CDR3 nucleotides are TGTGCCAGCAGCCAGGACTCGACTAGCGGGGGCTCAGATACGCAGTATTTT.

This chain links TRBV7-2 with TRBJ2-2, with D tentatively TRBD1 (5 bases). V dropped 1 base and J dropped 7 bases, with 13 bases sitting between them. This CDR3 has 15 amino acids. Germline V lookup: CDR1 SGHTA, CDR2 FQGNSA. CDR3 coding DNA: TGTGCCAGCAGCTTAGAGAGCAGGGTGATCGGGGAGCTGTTTTTT. Protein: CASSLESRVIGELFF.

The sample holds a few counts of this clone. CDR3 protein: CASSVGHSYNEQFF. For the CDR3, the DNA is TGTGCCAGCAGCGTCGGACACAGTTACAATGAGCAGTTCTTC. This chain joins TRBV9 and TRBJ2-1, with D tentatively TRBD1 (5 bases). This CDR3 spans 14 amino acids. From germline, CDR1 is SGDLS and CDR2 YYNGEE. The ends were cut back, 2 bases at V and 4 bases at J, with 10 bases in the middle.

This clone is a singleton in its sample. The CDR3 loop reads CASREGAFVHEQYF. The DNA of the CDR3 is TGTGCCAGCAGAGAGGGGGCTTTTGTTCACGAGCAGTACTTC. The genes are TRBV28 and TRBJ2-7; TRBD1 matches at 7 bases. V dropped 6 bases and J dropped 5; count of bases not matched to a gene: 10. Germline V gives CDR1 MDHEN, CDR2 SYDVKM. The CDR3 consists of 14 residues.

The J gene is TRBJ1-1, the V gene TRBV2; D is unclear. The germline V and J ends were trimmed by 6 bases and 1 base, with 9 bases remaining between them. CDR1 is SNHLY and CDR2 is FYNNEI in the germline V gene. The CDR3 runs 13 residues. In nucleotides, the CDR3 is TGTGCCAGCAGAACAACACGGAACACTGAAGCTTTCTTT. Its translation: CASRTTRNTEAFF.

This clone has a handful of counts. The genes are TRBV6-6 and TRBJ1-1; tentative D call: TRBD1 (5 bases). Per the germline V gene, CDR1 is MNHNY and CDR2 is SVGAGI (reference sequence). The CDR3 is made up of 13 amino acids. V lost 6 bases and J lost 0, with 8 bases in between. The CDR3: CASSRTLNTEAFF. CDR3 nucleotide sequence: TGTGCCAGCAGCAGGACACTGAACACTGAAGCTTTCTTT.

CDR3 in DNA: TGTGCCAGCGGAGATCTGGGGGACAACCGATATGGCTACACCTTC. Translated, it gives CASGDLGDNRYGYTF. This chain uses TRBV7-9 with TRBJ1-2; D possibly corresponds to TRBD1 (6 bases). Germline CDR1 SEHNR, CDR2 FQNEAQ (reference sequence). There are 15 residues in the CDR3. Trimming removed 8 bases from V and 5 bases from J, with 21 bases in between.

The sample holds a few counts of this clone. V is TRBV19 and J is TRBJ2-7, with a weak D call TRBD2 (5 bases). Germline CDR1 LNHDA, CDR2 SQIVND (reference sequence). Trimming left V 0 bases short and J 3 bases short, with 15 bases between. This CDR3 has 16 amino acids. CDR3 region: CASSIESGEVHYEQYF. CDR3 sequence (DNA): TGTGCCAGTAGTATAGAGAGCGGAGAGGTTCACTACGAGCAGTACTTC. The whole variable domain, remainder taken from reference TRBV19 and TRBJ2-7, is DGGITQSPKYLFRKEGQNVTLSCEQNLNHDAMYWYRQDPGQGLRLIYYSQIVNDFQKGDIAEGYSVSREKKESFPLTVTSAQKNPTAFYLCASSIESGEVHYEQYFGPGTRLTVT.

This clone was observed a handful of times. V and J are TRBV11-3 and TRBJ2-7, with no clear D. Trimming pared 0 bases from V and 5 bases from J, leaving 8 bases between. The germline V gene has CDR1 SGHNT and CDR2 YENEEA. The CDR3 is made up of 13 amino acids. The CDR3 DNA sequence: TGTGCCAGCAGCTTAGATTCCAGCGACGAGCAGTACTTC. This translates into CASSLDSSDEQYF.

This clone was counted many times. The chain couples TRBV6-4 to TRBJ2-3; tentatively, D is TRBD2 (5 bases). Trimming pared 3 bases from V and 4 bases from J, leaving 8 bases between. The CDR3 consists of 13 residues. The V gene's germline CDR1 is MRHNA and CDR2 SNTAGT. CDR3 DNA sequence: TGTGCCAGCAGTGATTCGGAGGCAGATACGCAGTATTTT. As protein: CASSDSEADTQYF.

The genes are TRBV25-1 and TRBJ2-4; possible D gene TRBD2, 6 bases. Trimming stripped 2 bases from V and 8 bases from J, with 13 bases between. CDR3 size: 14 residues. Germline V gene data show CDR1 as MGHDK and CDR2 as SYGVNS. The DNA for the CDR3 is TGTGCCAGCAGTGAACGGAGGGGACGGGACATTCAGTACTTC. Its protein product is CASSERRGRDIQYF. The full variable domain, its missing parts supplied by reference TRBV25-1 and TRBJ2-4, is EADIYQTPRYLVIGTGKKITLECSQTMGHDKMYWYQQDPGMELHLIHYSYGVNSTEKGDLSSESTVSRIRTEHFPLTLESARPSHTSQYLCASSERRGRDIQYFGAGTRLSVL.

This chain links TRBV7-3 with TRBJ2-1; the match to TRBD1 covers 7 bases. Per germline, CDR1 SGHTA and CDR2 FQGTGA. The length of the CDR3 is 14 residues. Trimming at V came to 4 bases and at J to 7 bases, leaving 7 bases not matched to a gene. In DNA form, the CDR3 reads TGTGCCAGCAGCTCGCGACAGGGCGGTAATGAGCAGTTCTTC. Protein product: CASSSRQGGNEQFF.

The gene calls are TRBV24-1 and TRBJ2-3, with 9 positions matching TRBD1. The length of the CDR3 is 12 residues. The germline V gene encodes CDR1 KGHDR and CDR2 SFDVKD. Trimming removed 10 bases from V and 6 bases from J; junction bases left unmatched: 4. CDR3: CATGQGFDTQYF. The DNA of the CDR3 is TGTGCCACGGGACAGGGATTCGATACGCAGTATTTT.

The genes are TRBV3-1 (or the pseudogene TRBV3-2) and TRBJ1-6, with a possible D match to TRBD1 (5 bases). The CDR3 consists of 18 residues. Trimming left V 0 bases short and J 2 bases short, with 14 bases between. Per germline, CDR1 LGHDT and CDR2 YNNKEL (reference sequence). CDR3 region: CASSQDHFREAYNSPLHF. The CDR3 DNA follows: TGTGCCAGCAGCCAAGATCATTTCAGGGAGGCCTATAATTCACCCCTCCACTTT.

This chain joins TRBV2 and TRBJ1-1; D uncertain. The CDR3 covers 12 residues. Germline-derived CDR1 and CDR2 are SNHLY and FYNNEI. V was shortened by 7 bases and J by 9 bases, with 15 bases between the two germline ends. CDR3 sequence reads: CASTAEVGKAFF. DNA of the CDR3: TGTGCCAGCACGGCAGAGGTAGGCAAAGCTTTCTTT.

V is TRBV6-6 and J is TRBJ2-6; the D is unclear. Germline V gives CDR1 MNHNY, CDR2 SVGAGI (reference sequence). This CDR3 has 15 residues. With 5 bases removed from V and 0 bases from J, the gap between germline ends came to 8 bases. The chain's CDR3 is CASSLLSSGANVLTF. The CDR3 nucleotides are TGTGCCAGCAGTCTATTATCCTCTGGGGCCAACGTCCTGACTTTC.

V gene TRBV30 combines with J gene TRBJ1-6; D unclear. CDR1 is GTSNPN and CDR2 is SVGIG in the germline V gene (reference sequence). This CDR3 is built from 14 residues. With 2 bases removed from V and 7 bases from J, the gap between germline ends came to 12 bases. CDR3 amino acids: CAWSPGSGNSPLHF. CDR3 in DNA: TGTGCCTGGAGTCCCGGGAGCGGGAATTCACCCCTCCACTTT.

This chain connects TRBV7-8 to TRBJ1-4; D not certain. The CDR3 runs 16 residues. CDR1 SGHVS and CDR2 FQNEAQ come from the germline V gene. V lost 4 bases, J lost 0 bases, and 12 bases lay in between. The CDR3 nucleotides are TGTGCCAGCAGCTCCACAGAAGTTGCAACTAATGAAAAACTGTTTTTT. Translated, it gives CASSSTEVATNEKLFF.

The genes are TRBV6-5 and TRBJ1-3; TRBD1 is a possible D gene (6 bases). Trimming took 6 bases from V and 0 from J, leaving 6 bases between them. The CDR3 contains 13 residues. Germline V gives CDR1 MNHEY, CDR2 SVGAGI. CDR3: CASRDSSGNTIYF. The CDR3 nucleotides are TGTGCCAGCAGGGACAGCTCTGGAAACACCATATATTTT.

The CDR3 DNA reads TGCGCCAGCAGCCTTGGGGGCAGGGACGAGCAGTACTTC. Protein product: CASSLGGRDEQYF. V is TRBV5-1 and J is TRBJ2-7, with D perhaps matching TRBD1 (6 bases). This CDR3 comprises 13 residues. Trimming took 4 bases from V and 5 from J, leaving 13 bases between them. CDR1 is SGHRS, CDR2 YFSETQ, per germline.

The gene calls are TRBV9 and TRBJ2-6; D is unclear. Trimming left V 2 bases short and J 0 bases short, with 21 bases between. This CDR3 is built from 20 residues. Per the germline V gene, CDR1 is SGDLS and CDR2 is YYNGEE. CDR3 coding DNA: TGTGCCAGCAGCGTGGCTGCAGGTCTCTCGTCCCTCTCTGGGGCCAACGTCCTGACTTTC. As protein: CASSVAAGLSSLSGANVLTF.

This clone has a single count. V usage is TRBV5-6 and J usage is TRBJ1-6; 9 positions match TRBD1. This CDR3 has 18 residues. Germline V gene sequence: CDR1 SGHDT, CDR2 YYEEEE. J gave up 1 base and V 1 base, and 6 bases lay outside the gene matches. CDR3 residues: CASSLRGTGSSYNSPLHF. The CDR3, as DNA: TGTGCCAGCAGCTTGAGAGGGACAGGGTCTTCCTATAATTCACCCCTCCACTTT.

This sequence joins TRBV5-4 and TRBJ2-4, with TRBD1 matching over 9 bases. Germline lookup yields CDR1 SGHNT and CDR2 YYREEE (reference sequence). The CDR3 runs 12 residues. V lost 7 bases, J lost 14 bases, and 10 bases stayed unmatched. DNA for the CDR3: TGTGCCAGCCGCACAAACAGGGGGCGCAAGTACTTC. It codes for CASRTNRGRKYF.

The chain joins TRBV27 to TRBJ2-7; 9 bases align to TRBD1. Germline values: CDR1 MNHEY, CDR2 SMNVEV (reference sequence). The CDR3 spans 14 residues. V lost 6 bases, J lost 2 bases, and 5 bases stayed unmatched. The chain's CDR3 is CASSRDRAPYEQYF. CDR3 nucleotide sequence: TGTGCCAGCAGCCGGGACAGGGCCCCCTACGAGCAGTACTTC.